The T cell receptor (beta chain) under discussion was sequenced for a study of T cell responses to AZD1222 COVID-19 vaccine. Assay used: immunoSEQ multiplex PCR; TCRdb lists only in-frame clones, some missing. The sample lists about 85,000 clones, 85% to 90% occurring once. The CDR3 is 16 amino acids. This sequence originates from an adult in good health. J is TRBJ2-1 and V is TRBV21-1; the table gives TRBD2 as D, unverified against the DNA. TRBV21-1 is a recognized pseudogene. The starting material was peripheral blood, obtained on day 0 of AZD1222 vaccination. In DNA form, the CDR3 reads TGTGCCAGCAACCGCAGGGGACTAGCGCGAAACAATGAGCAGTTCTTC. It codes for CASNRRGLARNNEQFF.